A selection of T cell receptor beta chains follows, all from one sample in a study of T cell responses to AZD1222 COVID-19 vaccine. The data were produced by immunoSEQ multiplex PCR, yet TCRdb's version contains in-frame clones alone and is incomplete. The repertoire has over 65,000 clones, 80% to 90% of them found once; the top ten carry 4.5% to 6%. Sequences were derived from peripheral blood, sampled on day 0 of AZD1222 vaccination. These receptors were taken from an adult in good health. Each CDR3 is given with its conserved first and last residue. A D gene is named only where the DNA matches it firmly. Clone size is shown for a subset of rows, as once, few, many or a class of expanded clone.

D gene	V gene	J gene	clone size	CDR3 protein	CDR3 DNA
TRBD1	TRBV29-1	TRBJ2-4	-	CSVGTGGEGIQYF	TGCAGCGTTGGTACAGGGGGCGAAGGCATTCAGTACTTC
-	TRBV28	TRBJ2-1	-	CASSSPGHSNNEQFF	TGTGCCAGCAGTTCTCCGGGACACTCTAACAATGAGCAGTTCTTC
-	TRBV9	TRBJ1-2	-	CASSVEPTAIVGYTF	TGTGCCAGCAGCGTAGAACCGACAGCAATAGTCGGCTACACCTTC
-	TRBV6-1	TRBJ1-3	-	CASSPRSGGTIYF	TGTGCCAGCAGCCCCCGGTCGGGGGGCACCATATATTTT
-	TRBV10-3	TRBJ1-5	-	CAISERLSAALNQPQHF	TGTGCCATCAGTGAGAGGTTGTCGGCGGCATTGAATCAGCCCCAGCATTTT
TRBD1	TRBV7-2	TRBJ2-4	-	CASSLEGTGARLQYF	TGTGCCAGCAGCTTAGAAGGGACAGGGGCGAGGCTTCAGTACTTC
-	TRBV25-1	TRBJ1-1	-	CATNNPGNTEAFF	TGTGCCACCAACAACCCAGGTAACACTGAAGCTTTCTTT
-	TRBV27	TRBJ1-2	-	CASSIQQGSYGYTF	TGTGCCAGCTCAATCCAACAGGGTTCATATGGCTACACCTTC
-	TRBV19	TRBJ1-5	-	CASSIVGHGNQPQHF	TGTGCCAGTAGTATTGTGGGGCATGGCAATCAGCCCCAGCATTTT
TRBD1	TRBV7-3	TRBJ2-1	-	CASSSRDRGQVEQFF	TGTGCCAGCAGCTCGCGGGACAGGGGGCAGGTTGAGCAGTTCTTC
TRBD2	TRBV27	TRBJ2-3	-	CASSLIGGGVTDTQYF	TGTGCCAGCAGTTTGATCGGCGGGGGGGTTACAGATACGCAGTATTTT
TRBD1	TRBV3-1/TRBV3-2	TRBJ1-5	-	CASSQTDRDQPQHF	TGTGCCAGCAGCCAAACGGACAGGGATCAGCCCCAGCATTTT
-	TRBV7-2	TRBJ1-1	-	CASSRITEAFF	TGTGCCAGCAGCCGAATCACTGAAGCTTTCTTT
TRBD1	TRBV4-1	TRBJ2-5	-	CASSPRDRQETQYF	TGCGCCAGCAGCCCTCGGGACAGACAAGAGACCCAGTACTTC
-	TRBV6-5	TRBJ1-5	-	CASSSARTGGQPQHF	TGTGCCAGCAGTTCCGCTCGGACCGGGGGGCAGCCCCAGCATTTT
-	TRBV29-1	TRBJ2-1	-	CSAQTGRYNEQFF	TGCAGCGCCCAGACGGGTCGATACAATGAGCAGTTCTTC
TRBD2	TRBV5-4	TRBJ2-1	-	CASSLGEGSYNEQFF	TGTGCCAGCAGCTTAGGGGAGGGCTCCTACAATGAGCAGTTCTTC
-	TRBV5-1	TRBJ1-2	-	CASSLAEGFGYTF	TGCGCCAGCAGCTTGGCCGAGGGGTTCGGCTACACCTTC
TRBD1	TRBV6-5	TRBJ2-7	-	CASRLTGGDYEQYF	TGTGCCAGCAGGCTGACAGGGGGTGATTACGAGCAGTACTTC
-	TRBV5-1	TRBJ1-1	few	CASSPQAGMNTEAFF	TGCGCCAGCAGCCCCCAGGCAGGGATGAACACTGAAGCTTTCTTT
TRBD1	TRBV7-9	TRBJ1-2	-	CASSKTGTGFYGYTF	TGTGCCAGCAGCAAAACCGGGACAGGGTTCTATGGCTACACCTTC
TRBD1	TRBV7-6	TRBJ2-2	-	CASSRSPGQENTGELFF	TGTGCCAGCAGTCGAAGTCCGGGACAGGAGAACACCGGGGAGCTGTTTTTT
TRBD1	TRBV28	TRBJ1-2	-	CASSLRAGGWGGYTF	TGTGCCAGCAGTTTAAGGGCAGGGGGCTGGGGAGGCTACACCTTC
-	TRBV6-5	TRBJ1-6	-	CASSYSGDRNSPLHF	TGTGCCAGCAGTTACTCGGGAGACAGAAATTCACCCCTCCACTTT
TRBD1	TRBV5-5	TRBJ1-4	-	CASSLAPGQGSLREKLFF	TGTGCCAGCAGCTTGGCGCCCGGACAGGGAAGCTTGAGGGAAAAACTGTTTTTT
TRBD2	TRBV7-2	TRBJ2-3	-	CASSVLAGGPDTQYF	TGTGCCAGCAGCGTCTTAGCGGGGGGGCCGGATACGCAGTATTTT
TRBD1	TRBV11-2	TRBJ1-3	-	CASSLGPQGNTIYF	TGTGCCAGCAGCTTAGGTCCACAGGGGAACACCATATATTTT
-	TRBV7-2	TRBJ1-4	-	CASSPFEGTKLFF	TGTGCCAGCAGTCCATTCGAGGGCACAAAACTGTTTTTT
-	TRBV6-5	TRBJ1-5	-	CASSTGWNQPQHF	TGTGCCAGCAGTACAGGGTGGAATCAGCCCCAGCATTTT
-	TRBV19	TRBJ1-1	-	CASKAGSGNTEAFF	TGTGCCAGTAAAGCGGGGTCGGGGAACACTGAAGCTTTCTTT
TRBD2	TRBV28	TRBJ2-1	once	CASTLGVLAGEQFF	TGTGCCAGCACGCTTGGGGTTCTAGCGGGTGAGCAGTTCTTC